This TCR beta chain was sequenced during a study of blood T cell repertoires in COVID-19. The wider study: Donors in the United States, Italy and Spain gave samples during acute or convalescent COVID-19. The analysed material was cDNA or gDNA that came from T cells, B-cell-depleted T cells, or PBMCs.

In the original processing: For nucleated cells, counts were estimated from reference gene primer amplification. Libraries were prepared by immunoSEQ multiplex PCR; TCRdb keeps only in-frame clonotypes and omits some of them. That table is the source of V, J and clone size, and D and trimming were worked out from the DNA. The repertoire has fewer than 70,000 clones, 70% to 85% of them found once; the top ten carry roughly 6%. V dropped 2 bases and J dropped 4 bases, with 8 bases sitting between them. Germline-derived CDR1 and CDR2 are MNHEY and SVGAGI. The CDR3 is 13 amino acids. Sequenced: peripheral blood. The chain employs TRBV6-5 and TRBJ1-2; D call uncertain. This receptor was identified in a woman in her sixties with acute or convalescent COVID-19. The CDR3 nucleotides are TGTGCCAGCAGTTACCTAGCTCGCTATGGCTACACCTTC. Protein product: CASSYLARYGYTF.